Listed below are T cell receptor beta chains from one sample, sequenced in a study of cytomegalovirus exposure and HLA in healthy donors. Sequencing used immunoSEQ multiplex PCR; TCRdb keeps in-frame clones, though not all of them. The table lists 200,000 or so clones, 80% of them singletons. Sequenced sample: PBMCs. The receptor source for this set is a man between 35 and 55 years old in good health and CMV-seropositive. CDR3s include the opening cysteine and the closing phenylalanine or tryptophan. Each record gives: V gene, J gene, clone size, D gene, CDR3 DNA, CDR3 protein. D genes are given only for firm matches. Expanded clones get a size class; other rows say once, few or many, or leave the size out.

TRBV4-3	TRBJ1-1	NA	NA	TGCGCCAGCAGCCAACTTAAGGGGGATGATAAAGCTTTCTTT	CASSQLKGDDKAFF
TRBV4-3	TRBJ2-3	NA	TRBD2	TGCGCCAGTAGCCAAGCAGGGACTAGCCTAGATACGCAGTATTTT	CASSQAGTSLDTQYF
TRBV7-3	TRBJ2-5	NA	NA	TGTGCCAGCAGCTCCGGACTCAGAGGCGAAGAGACCCAGTACTTC	CASSSGLRGEETQYF
TRBV2	TRBJ2-7	NA	TRBD1	TGTGCCAGCAGGGGGGACAGGGGGCCTGGCGAGCAGTACTTC	CASRGDRGPGEQYF
TRBV27	TRBJ1-1	NA	NA	TGTGCCAGCAGTTTTGGCAGGTCCACTGAAGCTTTCTTT	CASSFGRSTEAFF
TRBV2	TRBJ1-2	NA	NA	TGTGCCAGCAGGGAGAGACCGCCGGGGGGCCATGGCTACACCTTC	CASRERPPGGHGYTF
TRBV7-3	TRBJ1-5	once	NA	TGTGCCAGCCGCGTGAGTCAGGGGCATCAGCCCCAGCATTTT	CASRVSQGHQPQHF
TRBV7-2	TRBJ2-7	few	NA	TGTGCCAGCAGCTCGGCGGGCCCTTCCTACGAGCAGTACTTC	CASSSAGPSYEQYF
TRBV27	TRBJ1-2	NA	NA	TGTGCCAGCAGTTTATCGGGCAGTTTCTATGGCTACACCTTC	CASSLSGSFYGYTF
TRBV4-3	TRBJ2-1	NA	NA	TGCGCCAGCAGCCAAGACTCCTATAACAGGAACAATGAGCAGTTCTTC	CASSQDSYNRNNEQFF
TRBV6-5	TRBJ2-7	NA	TRBD1	TGTGCCAGCAGTACAGGGGACGAGCAGTACTTC	CASSTGDEQYF
TRBV7-6	TRBJ2-5	NA	NA	TGTGCCAGCAGCCGCAAAGGACAGCTCTACCAAGAGACCCAGTACTTC	CASSRKGQLYQETQYF
TRBV28	TRBJ1-5	NA	NA	TGTGCCAGCAGTTCCATGCGCCGATCGGCCCAGCATTTT	CASSSMRRSAQHF
TRBV4-2	TRBJ2-2	NA	NA	TGTGCCAGCAGCTCCGGGGGAAGGAACACCGGGGAGCTGTTTTTT	CASSSGGRNTGELFF
TRBV7-3	TRBJ2-5	NA	TRBD1	TGTGCCAGCAGCTTATCTCTGGGACAGCAAGAGACCCAGTACTTC	CASSLSLGQQETQYF
TRBV30	TRBJ2-1	few	TRBD1	TGTGCCTGGAGTAAGGGGGACAGGGGATATGAGCAGTTCTTC	CAWSKGDRGYEQFF
TRBV6-1	TRBJ1-1	NA	NA	TGTGCCAGCACCCAGGGATACACTGAAGCTTTCTTT	CASTQGYTEAFF
TRBV6-1	TRBJ2-7	NA	NA	TGTGCCAGCAGTGAAGGGAGCACGCCTGCCGGGCAGTACTTC	CASSEGSTPAGQYF
TRBV5-4	TRBJ2-4	NA	NA	TGTGCCAGCAGCTTGGTTGGGCTAACCAAAAACATTCAGTACTTC	CASSLVGLTKNIQYF
TRBV5-1	TRBJ2-2	few	NA	TGCGCCAGCAGCTTGGGGGTCCACGGGGCCGGGGAGCTGTTTTTT	CASSLGVHGAGELFF
TRBV28	TRBJ2-4	NA	TRBD1	TGTGCCAGCAGTTTCGGGACAGGGGTCCAAAACATTCAGTACTTC	CASSFGTGVQNIQYF
TRBV6-1	TRBJ2-5	NA	NA	TGTGCCAGCAGTGAAGAGTCAGGGAACGCCCAAGAGACCCAGTACTTC	CASSEESGNAQETQYF
TRBV10-3	TRBJ2-2	NA	TRBD1	TGTGCCATCACTCCTTCGGGGACAGGAAACACCGGGGAGCTGTTTTTT	CAITPSGTGNTGELFF
TRBV2	TRBJ2-5	NA	NA	TGTGCCAGGGGTGGGCTGACGCAAGGGACCCAGTACTTC	CARGGLTQGTQYF
TRBV30	TRBJ2-7	NA	NA	TGTGCCTGGAGCCAGAGGGACTCCTACGAGCAGTACTTC	CAWSQRDSYEQYF
TRBV7-9	TRBJ2-3	NA	TRBD2	TGTGCCAGCAGCTTAGAGGGACTAGCGGTAACAGATACGCAGTATTTT	CASSLEGLAVTDTQYF
TRBV14	TRBJ2-1	NA	TRBD2	TGTGCCAGCAGCCAAGTTTTCGGGACAGGGGGGACTAGCGGGGGACACAATGAGCAGTTCTTC	CASSQVFGTGGTSGGHNEQFF
TRBV13	TRBJ2-7	NA	NA	TGTGCCAGCAGCCTGACAGGTTACGAGCAGTACTTC	CASSLTGYEQYF
TRBV29-1	TRBJ1-1	NA	TRBD1	TGCAGCGCACTGAACCCGGACAGGGAAGGTACAGCTGAAGCTTTCTTT	CSALNPDREGTAEAFF
TRBV7-9	TRBJ2-5	NA	TRBD1	TGTGCCAGCAGCGGCTTCCGGGACAGGGACCTACCGGAGACCCAGTACTTC	CASSGFRDRDLPETQYF
TRBV7-2	TRBJ1-4	NA	TRBD1	TGTGCCAGCGGTCGGGACAGGGTCGGGGGAGCCGGTGAAAAACTGTTTTTT	CASGRDRVGGAGEKLFF
TRBV29-1	TRBJ1-6	NA	TRBD1	TGCAGCGTGACAGGGGATGGGGATTCACCCCTCCACTTT	CSVTGDGDSPLHF
TRBV18	TRBJ2-2	NA	NA	TGTGCCAGCTCACCAAAGAGTCACACCGGGGAGCTGTTTTTT	CASSPKSHTGELFF
TRBV11-1	TRBJ1-3	NA	NA	TGTGCCAGCAGCTTACAGCGGGACACCATATATTTT	CASSLQRDTIYF
TRBV6-6	TRBJ2-1	once	NA	TGTGCCAGCAGGAGACAAGGAGGAAAATACAATGAGCAGTTCTTC	CASRRQGGKYNEQFF
TRBV19	TRBJ1-2	NA	TRBD1	TGTGCCAGTAGTCCTAGAATGGACAGGGGCTATGGCTACACCTTC	CASSPRMDRGYGYTF
TRBV5-1	TRBJ2-7	few	NA	TGCGCCAGCAGCCGGGACAACTCCTACGAGCAGTACTTC	CASSRDNSYEQYF
TRBV6-5	TRBJ2-3	NA	TRBD1	TGTGCCAGCAGTTACGATCGGACAGGGCGCACAGATACGCAGTATTTT	CASSYDRTGRTDTQYF
TRBV7-7	TRBJ2-5	NA	TRBD1	TGTGCTAGCCATGGACAGGGAGAAGAGACCCAGTACTTC	CASHGQGEETQYF
TRBV21-1	TRBJ2-7	NA	NA	TGTGCCAGCAGCAAAGTAGAAGGGGACACCTTGTACGAGCAGTACTTC	CASSKVEGDTLYEQYF
TRBV28	TRBJ1-1	NA	TRBD1	TGTGCCAGCAGTTATCCCTTTCTGACAGGGGGGAACACTGAAGCTTTCTTT	CASSYPFLTGGNTEAFF
TRBV11-2	TRBJ1-3	NA	TRBD1	TGTGCCAGCAGCTTAACAGGGGGCCCACGAAACACCATATATTTT	CASSLTGGPRNTIYF
TRBV4-1	TRBJ2-3	NA	NA	TGCGCCAGCAGCCAAGTTTCCAGGCGTGCAGATACGCAGTATTTT	CASSQVSRRADTQYF
TRBV27	TRBJ2-5	NA	TRBD1	TGTGCCAGCAGTGGACAGGCACAAGAGACCCAGTACTTC	CASSGQAQETQYF
TRBV5-1	TRBJ2-5	NA	NA	TGCGCCAGCAGCCCTGAACTTTGGGGCGCAGAGACCCAGTACTTC	CASSPELWGAETQYF
TRBV1	TRBJ2-7	NA	NA	TGCACCAGCAGCCAAGTAAGTGAGGACGAGCAGTACTTC	CTSSQVSEDEQYF
TRBV4-1	TRBJ2-3	NA	NA	TGCGCCAGCAGCCCCCGGGCAGGGGCTACAGATACGCAGTATTTT	CASSPRAGATDTQYF
TRBV4-3	TRBJ1-2	few	TRBD1	TGCGCCAGCAGCCGCCAGGGGGAAGGCGATGGCTACACCTTC	CASSRQGEGDGYTF
TRBV7-6	TRBJ2-5	NA	TRBD2	TGTGCCAGCAGCTTAGTTCCAGCGGGGGGCCAAGAGACCCAGTACTTC	CASSLVPAGGQETQYF
TRBV28	TRBJ2-2	NA	TRBD2	TGTGCCAGCAGACCTGGGACTAGCGGGGGGGAGCTGTTTTTT	CASRPGTSGGELFF
TRBV9	TRBJ1-2	NA	TRBD1	TGTGCCAGCAGCGTAGGAGGGGGCGACTATGGCTACACCTTC	CASSVGGGDYGYTF
TRBV6-5	TRBJ2-7	NA	NA	TGTGCCAGCAGTTACTCGATAGGGGCCGGTACCTACGAGCAGTACTTC	CASSYSIGAGTYEQYF
TRBV2	TRBJ2-3	few	TRBD2	TGTGCCAACCACCGCGGGGGAAGCACAGATACGCAGTATTTT	CANHRGGSTDTQYF
TRBV30	TRBJ2-1	NA	NA	TGTGCCTGGGGGCAGGGGCCGAATGAGCAGTTCTTC	CAWGQGPNEQFF
TRBV2	TRBJ1-2	NA	TRBD1	TGTGCCAGCAGCCTCGCAGGGGGCGGAAAAGGCTACACCTTC	CASSLAGGGKGYTF
TRBV4-3	TRBJ2-2	NA	TRBD2	TGCGCCAGCAGCCTGGGGACTAGCGGGGGGGCGAACACCGGGGAGCTGTTTTTT	CASSLGTSGGANTGELFF
TRBV6-5	TRBJ2-7	NA	NA	TGTGCCAGCAGCCGCGGGCCCTCCTACGAGCAGTACTTC	CASSRGPSYEQYF